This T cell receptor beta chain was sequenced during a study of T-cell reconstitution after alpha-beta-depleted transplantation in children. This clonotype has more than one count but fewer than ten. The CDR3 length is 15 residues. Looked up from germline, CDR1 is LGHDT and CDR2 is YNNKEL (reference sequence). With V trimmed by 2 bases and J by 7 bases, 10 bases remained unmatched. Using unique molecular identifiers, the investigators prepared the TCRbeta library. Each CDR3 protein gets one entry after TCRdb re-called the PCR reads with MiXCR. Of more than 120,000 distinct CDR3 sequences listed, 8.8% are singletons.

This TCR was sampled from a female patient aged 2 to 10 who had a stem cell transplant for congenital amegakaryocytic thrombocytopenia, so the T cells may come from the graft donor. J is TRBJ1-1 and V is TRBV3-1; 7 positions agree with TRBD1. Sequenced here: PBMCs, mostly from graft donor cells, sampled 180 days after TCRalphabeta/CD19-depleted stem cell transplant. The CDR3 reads CASSQQSPGGGEAFF. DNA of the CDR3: TGTGCCAGCAGCCAACAGAGTCCAGGGGGGGGTGAAGCTTTCTTT. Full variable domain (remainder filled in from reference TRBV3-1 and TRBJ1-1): DTAVSQTPKYLVTQMGNDKSIKCEQNLGHDTMYWYKQDSKKFLKIMFSYNNKELIINETVPNRFSPKSPDKAHLNLHINSLELGDSAVYFCASSQQSPGGGEAFFGQGTRLTVV.